The 8 T cell receptor beta chains below come from one sample, sequenced in a study. TCRdb re-derived calls from the 5' RACE reads in MiXCR, one entry per CDR3 protein. The data contain approximately 50,000 distinct CDR3 sequences, around 20% of them seen just once; the ten biggest clones take up 2.5% to 3.5%. The sorted Tregs were CD4+CD25+CD127-/low cells. Specimen: tumor-infiltrating Tregs sorted from the breast tumor. The receptors stem from a female donor with breast cancer.

This clonotype occurred many times. The chain employs TRBV4-2 and TRBJ1-1, with D uncertain. The V gene lost 2 bases and the J gene lost 0 bases, with 10 bases spanning the gap. The CDR3 is 15 amino acids. Germline V CDR1 and CDR2: LGHNA, YNFKEQ. This CDR3 is CASSQLTVMNTEAFF. For the CDR3, the DNA is TGTGCCAGCAGCCAACTTACGGTCATGAACACTGAAGCTTTCTTT.

The V call is TRBV7-7, the J call TRBJ2-1; a weak D match, TRBD2 (6 bases). The germline V gene has CDR1 SSHAT and CDR2 FNYEAQ (reference sequence). The CDR3 contains 16 residues. CDR3 sequence (DNA): TGTGCTAGCGGCCCTAGTGTCGGGAGCTCCTACAATGAGCAGTTCTTC. Its protein product is CASGPSVGSSYNEQFF.

This clonotype was seen a handful of times. The genes are TRBV6-1 and TRBJ1-5; D remains unclear. This CDR3 is 14 amino acids long. Per germline, CDR1 MNHNS and CDR2 SASEGT. V lost 7 bases and J lost 0, with 10 bases in between. The DNA for the CDR3 is TGTGCCAGCACCATTTCTTATAGCAATCAGCCCCAGCATTTT. Residues: CASTISYSNQPQHF.

Only a few counts were recorded for this clonotype. This chain links TRBV7-2 with TRBJ1-6; D not resolved. This CDR3 is 12 amino acids long. From germline, CDR1 is SGHTA and CDR2 FQGNSA. V dropped 1 base and J dropped 11 bases, with 6 bases sitting between them. The CDR3 reads CASSLGGPPLHF. CDR3 nucleotide sequence: TGTGCCAGCAGCTTAGGCGGCCCACCCCTCCACTTT.

V usage is TRBV24-1 and J usage is TRBJ1-4; D not certain. Deletions cut 8 bases from V and 2 bases from J, with 8 bases between. The CDR3 loop spans 13 amino acids. Per the germline V gene, CDR1 is KGHDR and CDR2 is SFDVKD. Written as DNA, the CDR3 is TGTGCCACCAACTCTGGGACTAATGAAAAACTGTTTTTT. Translation gives CATNSGTNEKLFF.

This chain uses TRBV28 with TRBJ2-1; 13 bases line up with TRBD2. Per the germline V gene, CDR1 is MDHEN and CDR2 is SYDVKM. Unmatched junction bases numbered 13, after V lost 6 bases and J lost 11 bases. The CDR3 is made up of 16 amino acids. The CDR3, as DNA: TGTGCCAGCAGATCCGGACTAGCGGGAGCCCCCCCCAAGCAGTTCTTC. It is translated as CASRSGLAGAPPKQFF.

This chain connects TRBV7-9 to TRBJ2-1, with 9 positions matching TRBD2. The CDR3 runs to 13 residues. The trim removed 5 bases at V and 7 bases at J, leaving 3 bases unmatched. Germline assignment: CDR1 SEHNR and CDR2 FQNEAQ (reference sequence). DNA for the CDR3: TGTGCCAGCAGCGGCGGGAGGGCAAATGAGCAGTTCTTC. Translated: CASSGGRANEQFF.

This clonotype was recorded once. A much larger clone lies a single base off, so this may be a read error. V gene TRBV28 combines with J gene TRBJ2-1; the D is unclear. In germline, CDR1 is MDHEN, CDR2 SYDVKM. CDR3 size: 11 residues. CDR3 bases: TGTGCCGGCAGTTTTACTAATGAGCAGTTCTTC. Amino acids: CAGSFTNEQFF.